This TCR beta chain was captured by sequencing in a study of cytomegalovirus exposure and HLA in healthy donors. Regarding the study as a whole: TRBV6-2, TRBV6-3 and some other V segments were unresolvable in 87-base-pair reads.

Researchers ran the PCR with 60 Vbeta and 13 Jbeta primers. Profiled with immunoSEQ multiplex PCR; TCRdb holds only in-frame clones, not every one. The sample lists roughly 100,000 clones, about 70% occurring once. Trimming removed 5 bases from V and 3 bases from J; junction bases left unmatched: 4. Germline-derived CDR1 and CDR2 are SGHTA and FQGNSA. CDR3 size: 14 residues. Turning to this clone: Its antigen is currently unknown.

Healthy people donating bone marrow made up the donors. The chain has TRBV7-2 and TRBJ2-5; TRBD1 matches at 9 bases. The sequencing input was PBMCs. The source is a man aged 45 to 65 in good health and CMV-seropositive. CDR3 DNA sequence: TGTGCCAGCAGCACCCGGACAGGGGAAGAGACCCAGTACTTC. It translates to CASSTRTGEETQYF.